Below are 10 T cell receptor beta chains sequenced from a single sample in a study of T cell responses to AZD1222 COVID-19 vaccine. The protocol was immunoSEQ multiplex PCR, while the TCRdb copy is restricted to in-frame clones and leaves out a portion. Among 98,000 or so clones, approximately 91% were seen once, and the ten largest hold about 16%. This specimen consisted of peripheral blood, obtained 28 days after the second AZD1222 dose. All receptors come from an adult who received the AZD1222 COVID-19 vaccine.

The chain is built from TRBV4-1 and TRBJ2-2; D is uncertain. CDR1 is MGHRA, CDR2 YSYEKL, per germline. This CDR3 spans 13 amino acids. V was clipped by 4 bases and J by 2 bases, with 5 bases between them. The CDR3 region is CASSPPNTGELFF. The CDR3 coding sequence is TGCGCCAGCAGCCCACCTAACACCGGGGAGCTGTTTTTT.

The rearrangement uses TRBV30 and TRBJ1-2; TRBD1 is a possible D gene (6 bases). V was clipped by 2 bases and J by 4 bases, with 26 bases between them. Germline V CDR1 and CDR2: GTSNPN, SVGIG (reference sequence). The CDR3 is 18 amino acids. CDR3 amino acids: CAWSRRGLRRTDLYGYTF. CDR3 nucleotides: TGTGCCTGGAGTCGGCGAGGTCTTCGCAGGACAGACCTCTATGGCTACACCTTC.

V gene TRBV9 combines with J gene TRBJ1-1; D gene ambiguous. Trimming left V 3 bases short and J 3 bases short, with 15 bases between. This CDR3 has 15 amino acids. CDR1 and CDR2 from the germline V gene are SGDLS and YYNGEE. The CDR3 reads CASSELNLWDTEAFF. The CDR3 bases are TGTGCCAGCAGCGAACTCAATCTCTGGGACACTGAAGCTTTCTTT.

The chain recombines TRBV10-2 with TRBJ1-5; weak D call: TRBD1 (5 bases). CDR1 and CDR2 (germline): WSHSY, SAAADI. The CDR3 sequence is 14 residues long. V was cut by 2 bases and J by 0 bases, with 5 bases left in between. The CDR3 protein is CASSEQGSNQPQHF. The CDR3 region has the DNA TGCGCCAGCAGTGAGCAGGGTAGCAATCAGCCCCAGCATTTT.

The genes are TRBV7-2 and TRBJ2-7, with TRBD2 matching 14 bases. Trimming cost V 5 bases and J 7 bases; bases outside gene matches: 10. Germline-derived CDR1 and CDR2 are SGHTA and FQGNSA. The CDR3 sequence is 16 residues long. CDR3 bases: TGTGCCAGCAGCATAATACCGGGACTAGCGGGAGTTGAGCAGTACTTC. Residues: CASSIIPGLAGVEQYF.

This sequence joins TRBV27 and TRBJ2-5, with 9 nucleotides matching TRBD1. Looked up from germline, CDR1 is MNHEY and CDR2 is SMNVEV (reference sequence). The CDR3 length is 14 residues. The V gene end was trimmed by 4 bases and the J gene end by 6 bases; junction bases not matched to a gene: 6. CDR3 protein: CASSSPGQGKTQYF. The CDR3 nucleotides are TGTGCCAGCAGTTCTCCGGGACAGGGAAAGACCCAGTACTTC.

The chain recombines TRBV5-4 with TRBJ1-1; D gene uncertain. The CDR3 has 13 amino acids. V dropped 0 bases and J dropped 6 bases, with 9 bases sitting between them. The germline gives CDR1 SGHNT, CDR2 YYREEE (reference sequence). In nucleotides, the CDR3 is TGTGCCAGCAGCTTGGATGTGGGAGCTGAAGCTTTCTTT. Protein sequence: CASSLDVGAEAFF.

The J gene is TRBJ1-1, the V gene TRBV18; a weak D match, TRBD1 (5 bases). The CDR3 consists of 14 residues. Trimming left V 3 bases short and J 3 bases short, with 11 bases between. Germline CDR1 KGHSH, CDR2 LQKENI. This CDR3 is CASSPRDSDTEAFF. CDR3 in DNA: TGTGCCAGCTCACCCAGGGATTCGGACACTGAAGCTTTCTTT.

This sequence joins TRBV6-1 and TRBJ1-1, with D possibly TRBD1 on 5 matching bases. The CDR3 extends over 12 amino acids. Deletions cut 7 bases from V and 3 bases from J, with 9 bases between. Germline-derived CDR1 and CDR2 are MNHNS and SASEGT. CDR3 in amino acids: CASNEGYTEAFF. The DNA of the CDR3 is TGTGCCAGCAATGAGGGGTACACTGAAGCTTTCTTT.

The chain links TRBV6-5 to TRBJ1-5; unclear D gene. Germline values: CDR1 MNHEY, CDR2 SVGAGI. CDR3 length equals 13 residues. The V and J ends lost 4 bases and 5 bases respectively, with 9 bases between them. The CDR3, as DNA: TGTGCCAGCAGTTGGCCATTCTATCAGCCCCAGCATTTT. Its protein is CASSWPFYQPQHF.